Described below is a single T cell receptor (beta chain) sequence and its context. TCRdb fed the reads into MiXCR, producing one record per CDR3 protein. The sample has several thousand distinct CDR3 sequences, roughly a third seen once; the top ten hold about a fifth. The ends were cut back, 8 bases at V and 0 bases at J, with 10 bases in the middle. The CDR3 is 14 residues long. Germline loops: CDR1 MDHEN, CDR2 SYDVKM. V gene TRBV28 combines with J gene TRBJ2-2; D call uncertain. Specimen: blood. This sequence originates from a human donor. In DNA form, the CDR3 reads TGTGCCAGCCAGGTTGGATCGAACACCGGGGAGCTGTTTTTT. Translation gives CASQVGSNTGELFF.